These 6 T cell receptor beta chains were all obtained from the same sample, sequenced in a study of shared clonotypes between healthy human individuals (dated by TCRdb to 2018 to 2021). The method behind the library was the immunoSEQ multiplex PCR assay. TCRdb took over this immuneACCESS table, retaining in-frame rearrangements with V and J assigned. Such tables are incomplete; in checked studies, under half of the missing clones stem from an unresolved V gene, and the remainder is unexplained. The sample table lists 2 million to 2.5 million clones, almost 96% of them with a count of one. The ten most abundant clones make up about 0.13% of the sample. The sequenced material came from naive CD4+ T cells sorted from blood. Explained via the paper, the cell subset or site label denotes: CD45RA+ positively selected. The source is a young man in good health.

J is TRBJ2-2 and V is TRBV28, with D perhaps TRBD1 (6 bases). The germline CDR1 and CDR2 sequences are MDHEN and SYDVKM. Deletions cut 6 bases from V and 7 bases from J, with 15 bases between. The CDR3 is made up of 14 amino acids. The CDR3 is CASRTGTNYGELFF. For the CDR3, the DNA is TGTGCCAGCAGAACCGGGACAAATTACGGGGAGCTGTTTTTT.

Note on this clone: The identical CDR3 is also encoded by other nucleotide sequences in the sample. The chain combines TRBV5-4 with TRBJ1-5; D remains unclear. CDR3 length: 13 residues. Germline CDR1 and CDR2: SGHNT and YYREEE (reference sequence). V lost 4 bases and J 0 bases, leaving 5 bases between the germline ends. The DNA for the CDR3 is TGTGCCAGCAGCCCAGATAGCAATCAGCCCCAGCATTTT. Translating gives CASSPDSNQPQHF.

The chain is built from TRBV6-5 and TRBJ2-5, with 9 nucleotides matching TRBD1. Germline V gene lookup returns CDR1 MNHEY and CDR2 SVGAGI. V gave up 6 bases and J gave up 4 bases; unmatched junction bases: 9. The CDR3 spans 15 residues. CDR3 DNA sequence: TGTGCCAGCAGCAGGGGACAGGGAGGTACAGAGACCCAGTACTTC. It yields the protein CASSRGQGGTETQYF.

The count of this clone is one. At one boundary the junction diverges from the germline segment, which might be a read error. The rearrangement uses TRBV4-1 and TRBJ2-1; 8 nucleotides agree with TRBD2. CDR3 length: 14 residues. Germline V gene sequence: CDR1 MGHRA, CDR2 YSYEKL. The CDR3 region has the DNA TGCGCCAGCAGCCAAGATCGGGGGGGCCCTTTATTGCTCTTC. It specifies CASSQDRGGPLLLF.

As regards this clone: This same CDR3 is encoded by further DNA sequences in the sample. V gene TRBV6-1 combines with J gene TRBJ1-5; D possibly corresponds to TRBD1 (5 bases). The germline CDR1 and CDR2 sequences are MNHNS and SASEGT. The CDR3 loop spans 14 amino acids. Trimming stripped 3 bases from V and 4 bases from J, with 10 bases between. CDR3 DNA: TGTGCCAGCAGTGAGGGGCGCGGGAATCAGCCCCAGCATTTT. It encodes CASSEGRGNQPQHF.

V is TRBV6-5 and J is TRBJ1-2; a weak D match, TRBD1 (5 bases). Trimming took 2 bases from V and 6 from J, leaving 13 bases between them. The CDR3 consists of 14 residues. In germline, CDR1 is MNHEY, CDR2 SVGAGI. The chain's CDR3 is CASSYARRVDGYTF. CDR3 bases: TGTGCCAGCAGTTACGCCCGCAGGGTTGATGGCTACACCTTC.